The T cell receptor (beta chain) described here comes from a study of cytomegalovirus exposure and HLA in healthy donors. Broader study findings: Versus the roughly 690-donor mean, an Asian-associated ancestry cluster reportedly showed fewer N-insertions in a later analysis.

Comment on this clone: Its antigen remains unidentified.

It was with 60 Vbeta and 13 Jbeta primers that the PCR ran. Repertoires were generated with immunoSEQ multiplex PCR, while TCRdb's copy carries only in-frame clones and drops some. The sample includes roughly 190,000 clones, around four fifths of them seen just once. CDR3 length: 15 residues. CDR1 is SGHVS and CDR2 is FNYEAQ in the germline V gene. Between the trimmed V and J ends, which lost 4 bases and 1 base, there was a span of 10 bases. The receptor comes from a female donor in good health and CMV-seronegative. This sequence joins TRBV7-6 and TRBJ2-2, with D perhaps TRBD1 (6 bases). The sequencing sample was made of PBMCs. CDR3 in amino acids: CASSWPGQNTGELFF. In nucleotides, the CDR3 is TGTGCCAGCAGCTGGCCGGGACAGAACACCGGGGAGCTGTTTTTT.